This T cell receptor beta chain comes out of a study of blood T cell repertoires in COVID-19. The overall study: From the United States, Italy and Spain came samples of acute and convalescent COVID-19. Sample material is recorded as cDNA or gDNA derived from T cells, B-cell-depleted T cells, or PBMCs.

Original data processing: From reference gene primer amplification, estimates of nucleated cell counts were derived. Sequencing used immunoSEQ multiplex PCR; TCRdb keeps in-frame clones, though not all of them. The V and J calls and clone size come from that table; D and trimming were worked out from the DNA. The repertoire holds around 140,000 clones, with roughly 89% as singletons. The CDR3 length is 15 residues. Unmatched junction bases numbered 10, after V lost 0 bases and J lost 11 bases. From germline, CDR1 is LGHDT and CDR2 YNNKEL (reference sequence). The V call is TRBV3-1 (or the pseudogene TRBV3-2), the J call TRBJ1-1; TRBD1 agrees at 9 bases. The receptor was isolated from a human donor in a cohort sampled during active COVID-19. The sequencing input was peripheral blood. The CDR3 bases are TGTGCCAGCAGCCAAGATCTGAGACAGGGGGAGGACGCTTTCTTT. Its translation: CASSQDLRQGEDAFF.